This T cell receptor beta chain was recorded in a study of T cell responses to AZD1222 COVID-19 vaccine. Sequencing used immunoSEQ multiplex PCR; TCRdb keeps in-frame clones, though not all of them. Among 60,000 to 65,000 clones, 84% were seen once, and the ten largest hold roughly 7.3%. The CDR3 length is 14 residues. The germline gives CDR1 SGHTS, CDR2 YDEGEE. Losses at the gene ends were 4 bases for V and 5 bases for J; bases not matched to a gene: 8. The receptor's source is an adult in good health. The source was peripheral blood, collected on day 0 of AZD1222 vaccination. This rearrangement joins TRBV5-8 to TRBJ1-2, with 7 bases fitting TRBD1. This CDR3 is CASSGGTEFYGYTF. The CDR3 bases are TGTGCCAGCAGCGGCGGGACAGAATTTTATGGCTACACCTTC.